Listed below are T cell receptor beta chains from one sample, sequenced in a study of cytomegalovirus exposure and HLA in healthy donors. Using immunoSEQ multiplex PCR, the repertoire was profiled, and TCRdb retains in-frame clones only, with some absent. The sample includes more than 70,000 clones, around two thirds of them seen just once. Material: PBMCs. These receptors all come from a woman aged 50 to 65 in good health and CMV-seropositive. CDR3s include the opening cysteine and the closing phenylalanine or tryptophan. D genes are given only for firm matches. For some rows the clone size is stated as once, few or many, or as a class when expanded; others skip it.

NA	NA	TRBV9	TRBJ2-2	CASSANLGGTGELFF
NA	NA	TRBV9	TRBJ2-1	CASNHPGGNEQFF
NA	NA	TRBV30	TRBJ1-4	CAWGTGLGEKLFF
NA	TRBD2	TRBV13	TRBJ2-2	CASSQLPGGGPGELFF
NA	TRBD2	TRBV7-2	TRBJ2-1	CASSFLAGGPGVEQFF
NA	NA	TRBV6-4	TRBJ2-1	CASSPAGLHNEQFF
NA	TRBD1	TRBV19	TRBJ2-2	CASSLPRGPTANTGELFF
NA	TRBD1	TRBV5-4	TRBJ1-1	CASPPAGTGGVWGRSTEAFF
NA	TRBD2	TRBV10-2	TRBJ2-5	CASSLQLAGGLETQYF
NA	NA	TRBV21-1	TRBJ2-2	CASRAGEGPGELFF
NA	TRBD1	TRBV15	TRBJ1-1	CATSRDGTAEAFF
NA	TRBD2	TRBV4-1	TRBJ2-7	CASSQTSGNPSYEQYF
few	NA	TRBV30	TRBJ1-1	CAWNEVGIRRRAFF
NA	TRBD2	TRBV11-2	TRBJ2-7	CASTPLSGVIHEQYF
NA	TRBD1	TRBV2	TRBJ2-4	CASREGGWDIQYF
NA	TRBD2	TRBV18	TRBJ2-5	CASSASSGGETQYF
NA	NA	TRBV5-1	TRBJ2-6	CASSLTESGANVLTF
NA	TRBD2	TRBV2	TRBJ2-5	CASSSGGGETQYF
NA	NA	TRBV28	TRBJ2-1	CASRKEGYWNEQFF
NA	TRBD1	TRBV30	TRBJ1-2	CAWSVPGQGNYGYTF
NA	NA	TRBV29-1	TRBJ2-3	CSVGGRLGTDTQYF
NA	NA	TRBV5-4	TRBJ2-1	CASSLTTAVDEQFF
NA	TRBD2	TRBV5-1	TRBJ2-7	CASRIREAGYEQYF
NA	TRBD1	TRBV27	TRBJ2-7	CASSLSRQGGEQYF
NA	TRBD2	TRBV5-1	TRBJ2-7	CASSRLAGYEQYF
NA	NA	TRBV5-1	TRBJ1-2	CASSLTGSQEGYTF
NA	NA	TRBV5-1	TRBJ2-7	CASSLVDTTYEQYF
NA	NA	TRBV10-3	TRBJ1-4	CAISDGRGNEKLFF
once	TRBD2	TRBV7-2	TRBJ2-1	CASSMGLAGNEQFF
medium-sized	NA	TRBV11-1	TRBJ2-7	CASSLARGTLGTYEQYF
few	TRBD1	TRBV10-3	TRBJ1-2	CASKRDSFNYGYTF
NA	NA	TRBV11-2	TRBJ2-2	CASSLGQANTGELFF
NA	NA	TRBV15	TRBJ1-4	CATSRIKDTYNEKLFF
NA	TRBD2	TRBV4-3	TRBJ2-5	CASSQWGSGSSQETQYF
NA	TRBD1	TRBV2	TRBJ1-4	CASSVGVTGFGEKLFF
NA	NA	TRBV21-1	TRBJ1-2	CASSPVCGDREIEIYGYTF
NA	NA	TRBV7-3	TRBJ2-1	CASSPPGGHSYNEQFF
NA	NA	TRBV5-4	NA	CASSGQIDYEQYF
NA	NA	TRBV6-5	TRBJ2-7	CASSPDSSYEQYF
few	NA	TRBV7-2	TRBJ1-2	CASSPNSLTKGYTF
NA	NA	TRBV10-1	TRBJ2-1	CASSVGGKNNEQFF
many	TRBD1	TRBV4-1	TRBJ1-2	CASSQEPGQGYYGYTF
NA	NA	TRBV6-5	TRBJ1-1	CASSWDAGRTEAFF
few	NA	TRBV4-1	TRBJ1-2	CASSQEMGTYTF
few	NA	TRBV27	TRBJ2-7	CASSLMPGLEYEQYF
NA	NA	TRBV9	TRBJ1-4	CASSVGQANEKLFF